A single sample is the source of the 30 T cell receptor beta chains below, sequenced in a study of shared clonotypes between healthy human individuals. Assay used: immunoSEQ multiplex PCR; TCRdb lists only in-frame clones, some missing. Of a few million clones listed, approximately 95% are singletons. The material sequenced was naive CD4+ T cells from PBMCs. Noted subset: CD45RA+ positively selected. The receptors stem from a man aged 18-30 years in good health. Some clones in this sample may be carry-over from other donors' samples.

This chain links TRBV11-3 with TRBJ2-5; no definite D call. The CDR3 extends over 13 amino acids. Germline loops: CDR1 SGHNT, CDR2 YENEEA. With 1 base removed from V and 3 bases from J, the gap between germline ends came to 6 bases. CDR3 residues: CASSLGSEETQYF. In DNA, the CDR3 is TGTGCCAGCAGCTTAGGGTCAGAAGAGACCCAGTACTTC.

This clone was counted a single time. The gene calls are TRBV2 and TRBJ2-5; possibly TRBD1 for D (6 bases). V lost 9 bases, J lost 5 bases, and 13 bases lay in between. The CDR3 is made up of 12 amino acids. Per germline, CDR1 SNHLY and CDR2 FYNNEI. The DNA for the CDR3 is TGTGCCAGGAGGACAGACGGGGAGACCCAGTACTTC. This translates into CARRTDGETQYF.

The chain links TRBV5-6 to TRBJ1-3, with D perhaps matching TRBD1 (6 bases). The CDR3 is made up of 16 amino acids. Trimming pared 5 bases from V and 6 bases from J, leaving 21 bases between. Germline assignment: CDR1 SGHDT and CDR2 YYEEEE. CDR3 in amino acids: CASSRRVGGHANTIYF. In DNA, the CDR3 is TGTGCCAGCAGTAGGCGTGTCGGGGGGCACGCAAACACCATATATTTT. Variable domain in full (rest from reference TRBV5-6 and TRBJ1-3): DAGVTQSPTHLIKTRGQQVTLRCSPKSGHDTVSWYQQALGQGPQFIFQYYEEEERQRGNFPDRFSGHQFPNYSSELNVNALLLGDSALYLCASSRRVGGHANTIYFGEGSWLTVV.

The V call is TRBV2, the J call TRBJ2-5; 8 bases are a match to TRBD2. Germline V CDR1 and CDR2: SNHLY, FYNNEI. The CDR3 has 15 residues. With 4 bases clipped from V and 0 bases from J, the junction kept 4 bases outside the gene matches. The CDR3 DNA reads as TGTGCCAGCAGTGGATTAGCGGGGTACCAAGAGACCCAGTACTTC. As protein: CASSGLAGYQETQYF.

This chain connects TRBV27 to TRBJ2-2; 7 positions agree with TRBD1. Trimming removed 4 bases from V and 2 bases from J; junction bases left unmatched: 13. There are 18 residues in the CDR3. Looked up from germline, CDR1 is MNHEY and CDR2 is SMNVEV (reference sequence). CDR3: CASSSRTGFHTNTGELFF. Written as DNA, the CDR3 is TGTGCCAGCAGTTCCCGGACAGGATTCCATACAAACACCGGGGAGCTGTTTTTT.

The chain carries TRBV11-3 and TRBJ1-1; D not certain. The germline CDR1 and CDR2 sequences are SGHNT and YENEEA. The CDR3 runs to 13 residues. V shed 3 bases and J shed 0 bases, with 5 bases lying between them. CDR3 sequence: CASSFRMNTEAFF. The CDR3 coding sequence is TGTGCCAGCAGCTTCCGGATGAACACTGAAGCTTTCTTT.

The chain is built from TRBV10-3 and TRBJ2-3; D gene ambiguous. The V gene lost 0 bases and the J gene lost 3 bases, with 7 bases spanning the gap. From germline, CDR1 is ENHRY and CDR2 SYGVKD. The length of the CDR3 is 14 residues. CDR3 residues: CAISESLGTDTQYF. Here the CDR3 DNA reads TGTGCCATCAGTGAGTCATTAGGGACAGATACGCAGTATTTT.

This chain links TRBV19 with TRBJ1-1; D perhaps matches TRBD1 (5 bases). Trimming took off 4 bases at V and 5 bases at J, with 14 bases between the two ends. This CDR3 comprises 14 residues. CDR1 and CDR2 (germline): LNHDA, SQIVND (reference sequence). This CDR3 is CASSTPRGGTEAFF. DNA for the CDR3: TGTGCCAGTAGTACGCCCCGGGGGGGTACTGAAGCTTTCTTT. Combining the CDR3 with reference TRBV19 and TRBJ1-1 gives the whole variable domain DGGITQSPKYLFRKEGQNVTLSCEQNLNHDAMYWYRQDPGQGLRLIYYSQIVNDFQKGDIAEGYSVSREKKESFPLTVTSAQKNPTAFYLCASSTPRGGTEAFFGQGTRLTVV.

V and J are TRBV27 and TRBJ1-2; D uncertain. Germline lookup yields CDR1 MNHEY and CDR2 SMNVEV (reference sequence). This CDR3 has 15 residues. The germline V and J ends were trimmed by 4 bases and 3 bases, with 15 bases remaining between them. DNA of the CDR3: TGTGCCAGCAGTTACAATACAGCCTACCACTATGGCTACACCTTC. Its protein product is CASSYNTAYHYGYTF.

The chain joins TRBV28 to TRBJ2-5; D unresolved. Deletions cut 7 bases from V and 8 bases from J, with 14 bases between. The CDR3 spans 12 residues. From germline, CDR1 is MDHEN and CDR2 SYDVKM. CDR3 sequence: CASNSPVSTQYF. In DNA, the CDR3 is TGTGCCAGCAACTCCCCAGTGAGTACCCAGTACTTC.

This chain joins TRBV9 and TRBJ2-1; the match to TRBD2 covers 7 bases. Germline loops: CDR1 SGDLS, CDR2 YYNGEE. The CDR3 is 14 residues long. The J segment lost 4 bases and the V segment lost 6 bases, leaving 7 bases of the junction unmatched. CDR3 in amino acids: CASNWGSGYNEQFF. DNA of the CDR3: TGTGCCAGCAACTGGGGTAGCGGGTACAATGAGCAGTTCTTC.

The J gene is TRBJ2-2, the V gene TRBV11-3; 7 nucleotides match TRBD1. Germline values: CDR1 SGHNT, CDR2 YENEEA. The V gene end was trimmed by 6 bases and the J gene end by 0 bases; junction bases not matched to a gene: 10. The CDR3 loop spans 17 amino acids. The CDR3 region has the DNA TGTGCCAGCAGTCGAGCTTCGACAGGGACGAACACCGGGGAGCTGTTTTTT. This codes for CASSRASTGTNTGELFF.

This clone was counted a few times. CDR3 coding DNA: TGTGCCTGGAGTGGAACGGGGAACACTGAAGCTTTCTTT. Its protein product is CAWSGTGNTEAFF. The chain employs TRBV30 and TRBJ1-1, with D unclear. V lost 1 base, J lost 1 base, and 7 bases lay in between. CDR1 GTSNPN and CDR2 SVGIG come from the germline V gene (reference sequence). The CDR3 is 13 amino acids.

As concerns this clone: Other DNA sequences in the same sample also yield this CDR3. The chain is built from TRBV5-1 and TRBJ2-1; D is unclear. Between the trimmed V and J ends, which lost 1 base and 4 bases, there was a span of 6 bases. This CDR3 comprises 13 residues. The germline gives CDR1 SGHRS, CDR2 YFSETQ. CDR3 nucleotides: TGCGCCAGCAGCTTGCTTGGGTACAATGAGCAGTTCTTC. Translating it yields CASSLLGYNEQFF.

The chain joins TRBV28 to TRBJ1-3; a weak D match, TRBD1 (6 bases). The germline V gene encodes CDR1 MDHEN and CDR2 SYDVKM. The germline V and J ends were trimmed by 6 bases and 2 bases, with 11 bases remaining between them. This CDR3 spans 14 amino acids. CDR3 region: CASRGTGTGNTIYF. CDR3 sequence (DNA): TGTGCCAGCAGGGGAACAGGGACTGGAAACACCATATATTTT.

This chain connects TRBV7-9 to TRBJ2-5; 9 nucleotides agree with TRBD1. This CDR3 has 15 residues. The germline V gene encodes CDR1 SEHNR and CDR2 FQNEAQ (reference sequence). With V trimmed by 5 bases and J by 9 bases, 13 bases remained unmatched. The CDR3 region is CASSGQGTATGAQYF. CDR3 sequence (DNA): TGTGCCAGCAGCGGACAGGGGACCGCCACCGGGGCCCAGTACTTC.

The rearrangement uses TRBV5-1 and TRBJ2-3; 7 positions match TRBD2. The V and J ends lost 2 bases and 11 bases, in that order; junction bases with no gene match: 17. The CDR3 has 16 amino acids. Per the germline V gene, CDR1 is SGHRS and CDR2 is YFSETQ. CDR3 in DNA: TGCGCCAGCAGCTTACGACAAGCGGGGAGTCCGCCCCAGCAGTATTTT. It specifies CASSLRQAGSPPQQYF.

This clone was seen only once. The chain couples TRBV2 to TRBJ2-3, with 9 bases fitting TRBD2. The V gene's germline CDR1 is SNHLY and CDR2 FYNNEI. The CDR3 length is 14 residues. J gave up 0 bases and V 10 bases, and 5 bases lay outside the gene matches. The DNA of the CDR3 is TGTGCCACGCGGGAGGGGCTTAGCACAGATACGCAGTATTTT. Encoded protein: CATREGLSTDTQYF.

This clone came up once. In nucleotides, the CDR3 is TGTGCCAGCAGCTTTCCCGGGAGGGATACGCAGTATTTT. Its translation is CASSFPGRDTQYF. The V gene is TRBV7-6, the J gene TRBJ2-3; TRBD2 matches 7 bases. The CDR3 sequence is 13 residues long. Germline CDR1 SGHVS, CDR2 FNYEAQ. Losses at the gene ends were 3 bases for V and 6 bases for J; bases not matched to a gene: 3.

The gene calls are TRBV7-3 and TRBJ2-1, with 8 bases aligning to TRBD2. V lost 3 bases to trimming and J lost 8 bases; unmatched junction nucleotides: 9. The CDR3 spans 15 residues. Germline lookup yields CDR1 SGHTA and CDR2 FQGTGA. Here the CDR3 reads CASSFGGTREDEQFF. The CDR3 DNA reads as TGTGCCAGCAGCTTCGGTGGGACTAGGGAGGATGAGCAGTTCTTC.

The chain links TRBV4-3 to TRBJ1-2; D is unclear. CDR1 is LGHNA and CDR2 is YSLEER in the germline V gene. CDR3 size: 20 residues. Trimming shortened V by 1 base and J by 3 bases, and 27 bases separated the two germline ends. Here the CDR3 DNA reads TGCGCCAGCAGCCAAGCCATCCTACCCCGGCCAAAACTCCCCCACTATGGCTACACCTTC. Its protein product is CASSQAILPRPKLPHYGYTF.

The table lists this clone with a count of one. This sequence joins TRBV27 and TRBJ2-7, with D perhaps TRBD1 (6 bases). Germline V gene lookup returns CDR1 MNHEY and CDR2 SMNVEV (reference sequence). Trimming cost V 6 bases and J 0 bases, with 21 bases left between them. The CDR3 runs 17 residues. CDR3 DNA: TGTGCCAGCAGCCCAAGGGGGTTTGCCCTAAGCTCCTACGAGCAGTACTTC. Translated, it gives CASSPRGFALSSYEQYF.

Turning to this clone: The sample contains more than one DNA sequence encoding this CDR3. The chain joins TRBV6-1 to TRBJ2-6, with D possibly being TRBD1 or TRBD2 (5 bases each). Trimming pared 8 bases from V and 2 bases from J, leaving 10 bases between. The CDR3 is 14 residues long. CDR1 is MNHNS, CDR2 SASEGT, per germline. CDR3 sequence reads: CASVRGPGANVLTF. CDR3 in DNA: TGTGCCAGCGTAAGGGGACCTGGGGCCAACGTCCTGACTTTC.

CDR3 sequence: CASSQTGNTGELFF. Here the CDR3 DNA reads TGTGCCAGCAGCCAGACAGGGAACACCGGGGAGCTGTTTTTT. This chain links TRBV7-2 with TRBJ2-2, with D possibly TRBD1 on 6 matching bases. CDR1 and CDR2 from the germline V gene are SGHTA and FQGNSA. The CDR3 is made up of 14 amino acids. The V gene lost 5 bases and the J gene lost 1 base, with 8 bases spanning the gap. Supplemented by reference TRBV7-2 and TRBJ2-2, the full variable domain reads GAGVSQSPSNKVTEKGKDVELRCDPISGHTALYWYRQSLGQGLEFLIYFQGNSAPDKSGLPSDRFSAERTGGSVSTLTIQRTQQEDSAVYLCASSQTGNTGELFFGEGSRLTVL.

The chain is built from TRBV9 and TRBJ2-3, with 7 bases identical to TRBD2. The CDR3 is made up of 16 amino acids. CDR1 SGDLS and CDR2 YYNGEE come from the germline V gene. The V gene end was trimmed by 4 bases and the J gene end by 2 bases; junction bases not matched to a gene: 10. CDR3 amino acids: CASSTPGTIHTDTQYF. The CDR3 region has the DNA TGTGCCAGCAGCACTCCCGGGACTATACACACAGATACGCAGTATTTT.

The chain joins TRBV4-1 to TRBJ1-6, with D maybe TRBD1 (6 bases). CDR1 and CDR2 (germline): MGHRA, YSYEKL. The CDR3 loop spans 15 amino acids. V gave up 1 base and J gave up 7 bases, with 11 bases separating them. Here the CDR3 reads CASSQGGGYNSPLHF. Written as DNA, the CDR3 is TGCGCCAGCAGCCAAGGAGGGGGGTACAATTCACCCCTCCACTTT.

CDR3: CASSQGIAGEGLETQYF. CDR3 bases: TGCGCCAGCAGCCAAGGAATAGCGGGAGAAGGGTTAGAGACCCAGTACTTC. This chain connects TRBV4-3 to TRBJ2-5; TRBD2 matches at 9 bases. Germline CDR1 is LGHNA and CDR2 is YSLEER. V was clipped by 1 base and J by 4 bases; unmatched bases: 10. The CDR3 consists of 17 residues.

The chain links TRBV28 to TRBJ1-1; D is ambiguous. Germline lookup yields CDR1 MDHEN and CDR2 SYDVKM. The CDR3 loop spans 18 amino acids. The V gene lost 5 bases and the J gene lost 4 bases, with 26 bases spanning the gap. In nucleotides, the CDR3 is TGTGCCAGCAGTAGGGTGCAGTCTACACGGATAATGGTCACTGAAGCTTTCTTT. It yields the protein CASSRVQSTRIMVTEAFF.

The chain employs TRBV6-1 and TRBJ1-4, with TRBD1 as a possible D gene (6 bases). Germline V gives CDR1 MNHNS, CDR2 SASEGT. V was pared by 11 bases and J by 0 bases, with 16 bases between. CDR3 size: 15 residues. CDR3 coding DNA: TGTGCCGTAAGGGGGGAGGGTGCAACTAATGAAAAACTGTTTTTT. This codes for CAVRGEGATNEKLFF.

The rearrangement uses TRBV5-8 and TRBJ1-5; no clear D gene. There are 15 residues in the CDR3. V was shortened by 0 bases and J by 3 bases, with 10 bases between the two germline ends. Per the germline V gene, CDR1 is SGHTS and CDR2 is YDEGEE. The DNA for the CDR3 is TGTGCCAGCAGCTTGGGAACGCACGCCAATCAGCCCCAGCATTTT. Translation: CASSLGTHANQPQHF. The full variable domain, rest sourced from reference TRBV5-8 and TRBJ1-5, is EAGVTQSPTHLIKTRGQQATLRCSPISGHTSVYWYQQALGLGLQFLLWYDEGEERNRGNFPPRFSGRQFPNYSSELNVNALELEDSALYLCASSLGTHANQPQHFGDGTRLSIL.